Each of the 14 T cell receptor beta chains below was sequenced from the same sample in a study of response to subunit inactivated influenza vaccine. Each CDR3 protein is one row after TCRdb ran MiXCR on the RT-PCR reads. The data contain around 520,000 distinct CDR3 sequences, around 25% of them singletons. This specimen was CD4+ T cells sorted from PBMCs, taken around 5 days after vaccination. These receptors all come from a man aged 50-59 years who received an inactivated influenza vaccine.

This chain uses TRBV29-1 with TRBJ1-1, with TRBD1 identical over 11 bases. V lost 6 bases to trimming and J lost 4 bases; unmatched junction nucleotides: 16. This CDR3 is 17 amino acids long. In germline, CDR1 is SQVTM, CDR2 ANQGSEA. Here the CDR3 DNA reads TGCAGCGTCGGGGGGCTAGGCGGACAGGGGGCGAGCACTGAAGCTTTCTTT. Protein product: CSVGGLGGQGASTEAFF.

This clonotype was observed a handful of times. This rearrangement joins TRBV12-3 or TRBV12-4 to TRBJ2-1, with 9 bases that match TRBD2. Trimming removed 3 bases from V and 2 bases from J; junction bases left unmatched: 2. The CDR3 length is 15 residues. CDR3 bases: TGTGCCAGCAGTTTTGCTAGCGGGACCTACAATGAGCAGTTCTTC. This codes for CASSFASGTYNEQFF.

The chain recombines TRBV18 with TRBJ2-3; D is tentatively TRBD1 or TRBD2 (6 bases each). CDR3 length: 16 amino acids. The germline V gene encodes CDR1 KGHSH and CDR2 LQKENI. Trimming removed 3 bases from V and 2 bases from J, with 15 bases in between. CDR3 in DNA: TGTGCCAGCTCACCGAATAGGGGGGTCATCACAGATACGCAGTATTTT. This gives the protein CASSPNRGVITDTQYF.

V is TRBV6-2 or TRBV6-3 and J is TRBJ2-2; D not certain. Germline CDR1 reads MNHEY; CDR2 reads SVGEGT. The length of the CDR3 is 14 residues. V was shortened by 2 bases and J by 4 bases, with 8 bases between the two germline ends. The chain's CDR3 is CASSYGRSTGELFF. The CDR3 DNA is TGTGCCAGCAGTTACGGCAGGAGCACCGGGGAGCTGTTTTTT.

The chain links TRBV7-2 to TRBJ1-5; D is undetermined. Trimming removed 2 bases at V and 5 bases at J, with 7 bases between. From germline, CDR1 is SGHTA and CDR2 FQGNSA. This CDR3 spans 13 amino acids. The CDR3 sequence is CASSLLVYQPQHF. The CDR3 bases are TGTGCCAGCAGCTTATTGGTTTATCAGCCCCAGCATTTT. Supplemented by reference TRBV7-2 and TRBJ1-5, the full variable domain reads GAGVSQSPSNKVTEKGKDVELRCDPISGHTALYWYRQSLGQGLEFLIYFQGNSAPDKSGLPSDRFSAERTGGSVSTLTIQRTQQEDSAVYLCASSLLVYQPQHFGDGTRLSIL.

This clonotype was recorded a few times. This rearrangement joins TRBV7-2 to TRBJ2-7, with TRBD1 matching over 7 bases. From germline, CDR1 is SGHTA and CDR2 FQGNSA. V lost 6 bases, J lost 6 bases, and 8 bases stayed unmatched. This CDR3 region has 13 residues. CDR3 region: CASSWGNRGEQYF. CDR3 in DNA: TGTGCCAGCAGTTGGGGAAACAGGGGCGAGCAGTACTTC.

The gene calls are TRBV12-3 or TRBV12-4 and TRBJ1-1; D not certain. This CDR3 region has 11 residues. Trimming took off 3 bases at V and 8 bases at J, with 7 bases between the two ends. CDR3 region: CASSFVQEAFF. CDR3 DNA sequence: TGTGCCAGCAGTTTTGTCCAGGAAGCTTTCTTT.

This clonotype was observed a handful of times. The V and J genes are TRBV7-2 and TRBJ1-2; D is ambiguous. Looked up from germline, CDR1 is SGHTA and CDR2 is FQGNSA. V was clipped by 2 bases and J by 0 bases, with 13 bases between them. This CDR3 has 16 amino acids. The CDR3 reads CASSLTGRTANYGYTF. CDR3 in DNA: TGTGCCAGCAGCTTAACGGGCCGGACGGCTAACTATGGCTACACCTTC.

This clonotype was picked up a small number of times. The rearrangement uses TRBV5-1 and TRBJ1-2, with a tentative D call TRBD1 (6 bases). V was shortened by 3 bases and J by 5 bases, with 14 bases between the two germline ends. This CDR3 spans 14 amino acids. CDR1 and CDR2 (germline): SGHRS, YFSETQ. The CDR3 protein is CASSSARGAYGYTF. CDR3 in DNA: TGCGCCAGCAGCTCAGCGAGGGGGGCATATGGCTACACCTTC.

V gene TRBV5-1 combines with J gene TRBJ2-7, with D maybe TRBD2 (5 bases). The germline V gene has CDR1 SGHRS and CDR2 YFSETQ. Trimming removed 4 bases at V and 3 bases at J, with 11 bases between. The CDR3 runs 13 residues. The CDR3 loop is CASSIGRDYEQYF. As DNA, the CDR3 is TGCGCCAGCAGCATTGGACGGGACTACGAGCAGTACTTC.

This chain uses TRBV3-1 with TRBJ1-2; no definite D call. Per germline, CDR1 LGHDT and CDR2 YNNKEL (reference sequence). This CDR3 is 13 amino acids long. Between the trimmed V and J ends, which lost 0 bases and 7 bases, there was a span of 9 bases. The CDR3 nucleotides read TGTGCCAGCAGCCAAGATTCTGGGCTTGGCTACACCTTC. Residues: CASSQDSGLGYTF.

This clonotype was recorded at least ten times. This chain joins TRBV6-1 and TRBJ1-5; no definite D call. Germline CDR1 reads MNHNS; CDR2 reads SASEGT. Trimming took off 10 bases at V and 0 bases at J, with 10 bases between the two ends. The CDR3 is 13 residues long. The CDR3 spells CAIREVSNQPQHF. For the CDR3, the DNA is TGTGCCATCCGAGAGGTTAGCAATCAGCCCCAGCATTTT.

The V and J genes are TRBV12-3 or TRBV12-4 and TRBJ1-2; possibly TRBD1 for D (5 bases). The CDR3 runs to 15 residues. Trimming pared 4 bases from V and 7 bases from J, leaving 19 bases between. CDR3 DNA sequence: TGTGCCAGCAGTTCGGGGGGACGGAGTGTTGGTGGCTACACCTTC. The encoded protein is CASSSGGRSVGGYTF.

This chain joins TRBV11-2 and TRBJ2-1; maybe TRBD2 (5 bases). This CDR3 has 18 amino acids. Germline lookup yields CDR1 SGHAT and CDR2 FQNNGV. V was pared by 4 bases and J by 7 bases, with 26 bases between. CDR3 sequence (DNA): TGTGCCAGCAGCTCAAAGGGCCGGGGTAGCAATAATCAAAATGAGCAGTTCTTC. Amino acid sequence: CASSSKGRGSNNQNEQFF.